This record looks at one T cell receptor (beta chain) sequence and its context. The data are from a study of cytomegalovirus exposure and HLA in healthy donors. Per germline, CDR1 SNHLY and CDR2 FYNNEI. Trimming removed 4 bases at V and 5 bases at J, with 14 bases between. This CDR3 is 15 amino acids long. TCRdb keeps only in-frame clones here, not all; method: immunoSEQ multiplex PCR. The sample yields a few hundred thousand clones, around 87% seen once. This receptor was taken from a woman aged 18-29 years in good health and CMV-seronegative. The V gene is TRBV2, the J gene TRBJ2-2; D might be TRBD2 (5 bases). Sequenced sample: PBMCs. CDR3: CASSAQERETGELFF. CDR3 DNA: TGTGCCAGCAGTGCGCAGGAAAGGGAGACCGGGGAGCTGTTTTTT.